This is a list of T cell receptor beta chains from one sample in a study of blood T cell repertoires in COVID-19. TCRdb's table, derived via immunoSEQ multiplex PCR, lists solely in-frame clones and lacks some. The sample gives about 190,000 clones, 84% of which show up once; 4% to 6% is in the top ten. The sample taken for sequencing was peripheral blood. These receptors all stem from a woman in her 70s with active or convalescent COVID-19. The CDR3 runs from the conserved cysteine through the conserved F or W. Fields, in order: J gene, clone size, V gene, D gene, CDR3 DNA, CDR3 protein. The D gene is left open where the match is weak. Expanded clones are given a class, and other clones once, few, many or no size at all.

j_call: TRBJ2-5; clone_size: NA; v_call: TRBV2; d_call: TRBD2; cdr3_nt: TGTGCCAGCAGTGTCTTTCGGGGGGGGGATCAAGAGACCCAGTACTTC; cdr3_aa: CASSVFRGGDQETQYF
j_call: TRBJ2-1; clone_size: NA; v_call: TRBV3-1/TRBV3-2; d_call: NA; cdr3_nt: TGTGCCAGCAGCGGAGAGCCCGGGATAGATCCGTCGCGGAACTCCTACAATGAGCAGTTCTTC; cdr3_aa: CASSGEPGIDPSRNSYNEQFF
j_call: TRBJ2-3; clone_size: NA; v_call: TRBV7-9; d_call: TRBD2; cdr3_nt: TGTGCCGGGCAAAGCGGGAGGGAGACAGATACGCAGTATTTT; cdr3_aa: CAGQSGRETDTQYF
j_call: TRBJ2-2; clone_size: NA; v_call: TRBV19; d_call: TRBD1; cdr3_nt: TGTGCCAGTAGTAAAACAGGGGGTTACACGGCCAACACCGGGGAGCTGTTTTTT; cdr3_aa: CASSKTGGYTANTGELFF
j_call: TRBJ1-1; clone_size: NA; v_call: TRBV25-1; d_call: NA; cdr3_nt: TGTGCCAGCAGTGCCCAGGGGAACACTGAAGCTTTCTTT; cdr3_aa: CASSAQGNTEAFF
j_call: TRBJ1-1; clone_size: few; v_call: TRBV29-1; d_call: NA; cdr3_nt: TGCAGCGCCCGAACAGGGTTGAGCACTGAAGCTTTCTTT; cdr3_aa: CSARTGLSTEAFF
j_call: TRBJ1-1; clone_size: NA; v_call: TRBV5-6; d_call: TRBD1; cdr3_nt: TGTGCCAGCAGCTTCCCAGGGGGGAGCACTGAAGCTTTCTTT; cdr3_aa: CASSFPGGSTEAFF
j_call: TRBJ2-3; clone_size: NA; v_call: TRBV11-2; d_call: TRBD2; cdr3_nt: TGTGCCAGCAGCTTAGAAACGGGAGGGGTAGATACGCAGTATTTT; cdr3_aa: CASSLETGGVDTQYF
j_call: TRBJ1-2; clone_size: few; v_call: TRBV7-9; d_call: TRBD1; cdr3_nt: TGTGCCAGCAGCTGGGACAGGGAGATCTATGGCTACACCTTC; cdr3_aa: CASSWDREIYGYTF
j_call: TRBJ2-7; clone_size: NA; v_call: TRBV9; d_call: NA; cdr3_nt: TGTGCCAGCAGCGTCCGGGACATCTCCTACGAGCAGTACTTC; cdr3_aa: CASSVRDISYEQYF
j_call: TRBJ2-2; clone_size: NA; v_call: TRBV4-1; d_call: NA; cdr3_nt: TGCGCCAGCAGCCAAGAGGTACAGAACACCGGGGAGCTGTTTTTT; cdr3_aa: CASSQEVQNTGELFF
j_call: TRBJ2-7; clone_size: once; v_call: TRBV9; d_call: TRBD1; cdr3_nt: TGTGCCAGCAGCCTCAGACAGGGGGGTGAGCAGTACTTC; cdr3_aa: CASSLRQGGEQYF
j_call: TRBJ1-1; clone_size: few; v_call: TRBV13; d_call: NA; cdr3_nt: TGTGCCAGCAGTTCTCCTAGGTTAGGCACTGAAGCTTTCTTT; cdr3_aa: CASSSPRLGTEAFF
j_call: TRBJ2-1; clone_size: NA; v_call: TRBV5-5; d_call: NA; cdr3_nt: TGTGCCAGCAGCTTGAGTGTTTCGGACAGCAATGAGCAGTTCTTC; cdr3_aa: CASSLSVSDSNEQFF
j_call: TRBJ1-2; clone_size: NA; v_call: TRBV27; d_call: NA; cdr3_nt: TGTGCCAGCAGTCCATTATCAGTTCAGGCAGGGATTAACTATGGCTACACCTTC; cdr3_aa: CASSPLSVQAGINYGYTF
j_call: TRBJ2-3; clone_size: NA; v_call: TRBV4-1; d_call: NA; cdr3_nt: TGCGCCAGCAGCCAAGATGTCGCCAGAGATACGCAGTATTTT; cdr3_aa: CASSQDVARDTQYF
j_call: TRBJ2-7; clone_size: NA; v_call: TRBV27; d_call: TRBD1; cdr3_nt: TGTGCCAGCAGTCCCGGACAGGGGGCTCTTTTAAGTTACGAGCAGTACTTC; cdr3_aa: CASSPGQGALLSYEQYF
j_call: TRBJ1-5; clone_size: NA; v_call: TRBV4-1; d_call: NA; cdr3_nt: TGCGCCAGCAGCCGGACAGAACTGGGGGCCCAGCATTTT; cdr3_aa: CASSRTELGAQHF
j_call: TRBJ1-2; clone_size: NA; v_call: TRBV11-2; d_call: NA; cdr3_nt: TGTGCCAGCAGTCTAGCAGGGGAGGGCTATGGCTACACCTTC; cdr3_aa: CASSLAGEGYGYTF
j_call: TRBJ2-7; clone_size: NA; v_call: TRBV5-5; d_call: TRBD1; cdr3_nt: TGTGCCAGCAGCTTAACGGACAGGAAAGGCTACGAGCAGTACTTC; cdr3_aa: CASSLTDRKGYEQYF
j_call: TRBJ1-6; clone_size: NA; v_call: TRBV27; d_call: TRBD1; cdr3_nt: TGTGCCAGCAGTTTCTCTGGGACAGCGAATTCACCCCTCCACTTT; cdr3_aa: CASSFSGTANSPLHF
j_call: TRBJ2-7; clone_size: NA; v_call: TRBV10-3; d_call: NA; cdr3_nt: TGTGCCATCAGTGAGCGGCGGGCGCCATTCTACGAGCAGTACTTC; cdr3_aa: CAISERRAPFYEQYF
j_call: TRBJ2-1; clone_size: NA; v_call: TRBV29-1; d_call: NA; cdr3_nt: TGCAGCGTTGGGGTAGCGGAGCATTACAATGAGCAGTTCTTC; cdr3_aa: CSVGVAEHYNEQFF
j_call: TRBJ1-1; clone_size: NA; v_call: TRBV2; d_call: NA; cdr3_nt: TGTGCCAGCAGTACAAGACACCCTGAAGCTTTCTTT; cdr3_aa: CASSTRHPEAFF
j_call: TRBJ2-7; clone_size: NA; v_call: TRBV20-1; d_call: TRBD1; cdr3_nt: TGCAGTGCTGACAGGGGAAGCGAGCAGTACTTC; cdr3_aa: CSADRGSEQYF
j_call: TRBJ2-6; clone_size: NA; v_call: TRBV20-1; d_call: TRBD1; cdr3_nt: TGCAGTGCTAGTACGCCGGGACAGTCTTCTGGGGCCAACGTCCTGACTTTC; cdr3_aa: CSASTPGQSSGANVLTF
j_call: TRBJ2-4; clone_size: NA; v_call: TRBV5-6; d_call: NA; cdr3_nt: TGTGCCAGCAGCTTCCGGGAGCTAGCCAAAAACATTCAGTACTTC; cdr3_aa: CASSFRELAKNIQYF
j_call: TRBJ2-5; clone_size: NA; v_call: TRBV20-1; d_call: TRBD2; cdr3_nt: TGCAGTGCTAGTATAGCGGGAGGAACCGAAGAGACCCAGTACTTC; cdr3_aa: CSASIAGGTEETQYF
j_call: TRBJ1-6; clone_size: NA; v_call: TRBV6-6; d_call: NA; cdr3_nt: TGTGCCAGCAGTTACACACAGGGTGCCTATAATTCACCCCTCCACTTT; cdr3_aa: CASSYTQGAYNSPLHF
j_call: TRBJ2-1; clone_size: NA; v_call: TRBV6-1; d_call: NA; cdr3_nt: TGTGCCAGCAGTGAAGGAGGGGGTTTTCCCTACAATGAGCAGTTCTTC; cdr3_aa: CASSEGGGFPYNEQFF
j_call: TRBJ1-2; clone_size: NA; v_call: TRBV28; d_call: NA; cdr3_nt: TGTGCCAGCCGTTTAAACCAAGGGACATATGGCTACACCTTC; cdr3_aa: CASRLNQGTYGYTF
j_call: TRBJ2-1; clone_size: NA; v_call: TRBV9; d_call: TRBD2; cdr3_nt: TGTGCCAGCAGCGTCAACCTCGGGACTAGCGAACCCTCCCCCTACAATGAGCAGTTCTTC; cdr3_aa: CASSVNLGTSEPSPYNEQFF
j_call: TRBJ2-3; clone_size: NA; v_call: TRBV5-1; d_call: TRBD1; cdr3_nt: TGCGCCAGCGGGACAGGGACCTCTAGCACAGATACGCAGTATTTT; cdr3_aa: CASGTGTSSTDTQYF
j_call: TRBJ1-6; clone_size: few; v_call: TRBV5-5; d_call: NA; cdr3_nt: TGTGCCAGCAGCTTGGCCGAGGGGGGGAATTCACCCCTCCACTTT; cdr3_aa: CASSLAEGGNSPLHF
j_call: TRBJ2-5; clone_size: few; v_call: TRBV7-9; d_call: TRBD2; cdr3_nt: TGTGCCAGCAGTAAAGGACTAGCGGCCCAAGAGACCCAGTACTTC; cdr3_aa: CASSKGLAAQETQYF
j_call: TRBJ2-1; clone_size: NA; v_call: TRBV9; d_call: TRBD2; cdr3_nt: TGTGCCAGCAACAGAGCGGGAGGCACGGATGAGCAGTTCTTC; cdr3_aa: CASNRAGGTDEQFF
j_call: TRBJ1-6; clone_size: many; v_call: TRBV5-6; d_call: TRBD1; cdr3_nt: TGTGCCAGCAGCACCCGTACAGGGACAGGGTCACCCCTCCACTTT; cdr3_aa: CASSTRTGTGSPLHF
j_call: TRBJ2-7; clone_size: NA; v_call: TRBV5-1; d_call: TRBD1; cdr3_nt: TGCGCCAGCAGTTCCCAACAGGGGGCCTACGAGCAGTACTTC; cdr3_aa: CASSSQQGAYEQYF
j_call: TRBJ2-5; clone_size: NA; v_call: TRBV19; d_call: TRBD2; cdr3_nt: TGTGCCAGTAGTATGTGGGGGGGTCAAGAGACCCAGTACTTC; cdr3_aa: CASSMWGGQETQYF
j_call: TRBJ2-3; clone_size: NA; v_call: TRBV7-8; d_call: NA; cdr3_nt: TGTGCCAGCAGCTTCGGCACAGATACGCAGTATTTT; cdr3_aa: CASSFGTDTQYF
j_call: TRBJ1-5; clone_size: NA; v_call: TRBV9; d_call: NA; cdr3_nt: TGTGCCAGCGGGCCGGGAGACAGTAGCAATCAGCCCCAGCATTTT; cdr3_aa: CASGPGDSSNQPQHF
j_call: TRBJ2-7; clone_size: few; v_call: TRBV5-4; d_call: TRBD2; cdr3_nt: TGTGCCAGCAGAGGACCGGGACTAGTCAGTGAGCAGTACTTC; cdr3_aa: CASRGPGLVSEQYF
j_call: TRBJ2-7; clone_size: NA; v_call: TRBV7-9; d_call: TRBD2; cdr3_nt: TGTGCCAGCAGCGGAACTAGCGGGACGTACGAGCAGTACTTC; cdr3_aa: CASSGTSGTYEQYF
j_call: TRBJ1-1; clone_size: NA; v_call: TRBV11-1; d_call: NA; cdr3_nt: TGTGCCAGCAGTCGGGACATCTACACTGAAGCTTTCTTT; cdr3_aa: CASSRDIYTEAFF
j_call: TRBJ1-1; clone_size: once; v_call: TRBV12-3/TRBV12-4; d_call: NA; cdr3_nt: TGTGCCAGCAGTGCAACCGGGACTAGGGCTTTCTTT; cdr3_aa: CASSATGTRAFF
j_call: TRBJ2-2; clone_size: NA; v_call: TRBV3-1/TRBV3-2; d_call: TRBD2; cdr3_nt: TGTGCCAGCAGCCAGCTCCGGACGAGCGGGAGGGGCACCGGGGAGCTGTTTTTT; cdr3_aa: CASSQLRTSGRGTGELFF
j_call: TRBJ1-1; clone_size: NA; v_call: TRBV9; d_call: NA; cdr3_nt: TGTGCCAGCAGCAGGGGGAACACTGAAGCTTTCTTT; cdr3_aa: CASSRGNTEAFF
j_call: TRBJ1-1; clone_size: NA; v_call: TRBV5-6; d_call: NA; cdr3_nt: TGTGCCAGCTCTCCGATCCGGCCAGGTAATGCTGAAGCTTTCTTT; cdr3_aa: CASSPIRPGNAEAFF
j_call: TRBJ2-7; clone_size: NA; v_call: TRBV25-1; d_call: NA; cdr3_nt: TGTGCCAGCAGAGGACTTACCTACGAGCAGTACTTC; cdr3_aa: CASRGLTYEQYF
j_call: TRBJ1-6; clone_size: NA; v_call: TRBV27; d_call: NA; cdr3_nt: TGTGCCAGCAGTTACCTACCAGATGGAGGTTCACCCCTCCACTTT; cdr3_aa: CASSYLPDGGSPLHF
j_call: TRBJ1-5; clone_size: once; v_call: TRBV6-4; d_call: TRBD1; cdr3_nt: TGTGCCAGCATCCGGGACAGGGGAGTTTATAGCAATCAGCCCCAGCATTTT; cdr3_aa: CASIRDRGVYSNQPQHF
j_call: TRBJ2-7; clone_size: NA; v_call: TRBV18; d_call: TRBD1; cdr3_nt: TGTGCCAGCTCACCAATCGGGACAGGGGGCTCCTACGAGCAGTACTTC; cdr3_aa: CASSPIGTGGSYEQYF
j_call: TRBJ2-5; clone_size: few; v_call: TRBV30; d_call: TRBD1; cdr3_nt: TGTGCCTGGAGTGTTGGACAGGGGGTGAGGACCCAGTACTTC; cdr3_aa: CAWSVGQGVRTQYF
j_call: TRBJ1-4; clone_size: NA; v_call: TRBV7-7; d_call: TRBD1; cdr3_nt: TGTGCTAGCAGCTTAGCCCTCGCGGGGGACAGGGGAGGATATAATGAAAAACTGTTTTTT; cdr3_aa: CASSLALAGDRGGYNEKLFF
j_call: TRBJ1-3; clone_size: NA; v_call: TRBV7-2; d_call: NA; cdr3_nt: TGTGCCAGCAGCTCAGTTAGGGGGACTGGAAACACCATATATTTT; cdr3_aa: CASSSVRGTGNTIYF
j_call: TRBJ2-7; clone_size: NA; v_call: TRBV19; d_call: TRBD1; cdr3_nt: TGTGCCAGTAGTAAGACGGGACAGGTCCCCTACGAGCAGTACTTC; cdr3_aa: CASSKTGQVPYEQYF
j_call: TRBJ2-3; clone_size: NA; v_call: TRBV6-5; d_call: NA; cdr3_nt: TGTGCCAGCAGTTACGAGTGTTGCACAGATACGCAGTATTTT; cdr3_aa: CASSYECCTDTQYF
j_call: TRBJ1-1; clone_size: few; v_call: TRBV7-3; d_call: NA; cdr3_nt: TGTGCCAGCAGCTTAACGGCCGGACAGACCACTGAAGCTTTCTTT; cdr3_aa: CASSLTAGQTTEAFF
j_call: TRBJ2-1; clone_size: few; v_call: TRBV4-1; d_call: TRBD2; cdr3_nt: TGCGCCAGCAGCCAAGTGGGTAGCGGGACCTACAATGAGCAGTTCTTC; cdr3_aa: CASSQVGSGTYNEQFF
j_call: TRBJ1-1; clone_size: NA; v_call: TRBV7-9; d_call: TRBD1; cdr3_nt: TGTGCCAGCAGCTTAGGGGGGACAGGTGCCCAGCGGGTGGCTTTCTTT; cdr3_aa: CASSLGGTGAQRVAFF